This TCR beta chain was captured in a study of CD8+ T cells in alopecia areata. Study details: It was 6 to 18 months of tofacitinib, and then there were 6 months off drug.

cDNA prepared by RNA extraction and subsequent reverse transcription served as the template for sequencing. Measured with immunoSEQ multiplex PCR; TCRdb has only the in-frame clones, and not every one. The repertoire holds approximately 210,000 clones, with approximately 65% as singletons. Study results and limitations: Treatment with tofacitinib significantly lowered scalp clonality and reduced expanded CD8+ clones among the top 100. While patients received tofacitinib, many expanded lesional clones remained present in scalp and blood.

This clone was picked up a small number of times. The antigen is not known. CDR3 size: 12 residues. V was shortened by 5 bases and J by 0 bases, with 7 bases between the two germline ends. The germline V gene encodes CDR1 SQVTM and CDR2 ANQGSEA. Documented treatment: oral pan-JAK inhibitor, 5-10 mg twice daily. In alopecia areata patients, both lesional scalp punch biopsies and peripheral blood were collected. The sequencing here drew on CD4+ T cells sorted from blood, taken at week 44, from a patient treated with tofacitinib. This rearrangement joins TRBV29-1 to TRBJ2-5; D is undetermined. This clonotype was obtained from a human donor with alopecia areata. The CDR3 region is CSVFWYQETQYF. In DNA form, the CDR3 reads TGCAGCGTTTTCTGGTACCAAGAGACCCAGTACTTC.